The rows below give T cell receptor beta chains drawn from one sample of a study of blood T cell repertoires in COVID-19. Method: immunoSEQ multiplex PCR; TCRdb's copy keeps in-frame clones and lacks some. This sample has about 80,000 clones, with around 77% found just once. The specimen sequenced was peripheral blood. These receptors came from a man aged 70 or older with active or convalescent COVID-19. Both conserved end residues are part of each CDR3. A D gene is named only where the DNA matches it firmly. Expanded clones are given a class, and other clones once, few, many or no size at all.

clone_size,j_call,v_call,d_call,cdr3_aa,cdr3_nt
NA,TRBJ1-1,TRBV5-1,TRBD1,CASVLTTGDTEAFF,TGCGCCAGCGTCCTGACCACAGGGGACACTGAAGCTTTCTTT
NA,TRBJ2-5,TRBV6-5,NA,CASRVRGLRETQYF,TGTGCCAGCAGGGTTCGAGGGCTTCGGGAGACCCAGTACTTC
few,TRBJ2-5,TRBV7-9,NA,CASSKGLLGSTQYF,TGTGCCAGCAGCAAGGGACTGTTGGGGTCGACCCAGTACTTC
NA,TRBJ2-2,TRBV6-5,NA,CASRRQNTGELFF,TGTGCCAGCCGGAGGCAGAACACCGGGGAGCTGTTTTTT
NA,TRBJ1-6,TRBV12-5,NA,CASGPGQNSPLHF,TGTGCTAGTGGCCCCGGACAGAATTCACCCCTCCACTTT
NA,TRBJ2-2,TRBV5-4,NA,CASTPPSNTGELFF,TGTGCCAGCACCCCTCCGTCCAACACCGGGGAGCTGTTTTTT
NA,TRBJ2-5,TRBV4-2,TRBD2,CASSQGTSGGAQETQYF,TGTGCCAGCAGCCAGGGGACTAGCGGGGGGGCCCAAGAGACCCAGTACTTC
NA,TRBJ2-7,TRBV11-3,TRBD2,CASSDRPSGDEQYF,TGTGCCAGCAGCGACCGACCTAGCGGGGACGAGCAGTACTTC
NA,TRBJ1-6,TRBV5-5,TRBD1,CASSRGTGGNSPLHF,TGTGCCAGCAGTCGCGGGACAGGGGGAAATTCACCCCTCCACTTT
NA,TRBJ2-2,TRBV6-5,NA,CASSPGHSTGELFF,TGTGCCAGCAGTCCGGGACATAGCACCGGGGAGCTGTTTTTT
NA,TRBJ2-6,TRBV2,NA,CASRQGSGANVLTF,TGTGCCAGCAGGCAGGGGAGCGGGGCCAACGTCCTGACTTTC
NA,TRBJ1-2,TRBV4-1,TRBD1,CASSQPGQGSF,TGCGCCAGCAGCCAACCGGGACAGGGGAGCTTC
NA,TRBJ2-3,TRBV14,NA,CASSPRDFTDTQYF,TGTGCCAGCAGCCCCCGGGACTTCACAGATACGCAGTATTTT
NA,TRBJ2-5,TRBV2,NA,CASPKGEGETQYF,TGTGCCAGTCCAAAGGGGGAAGGAGAGACCCAGTACTTC
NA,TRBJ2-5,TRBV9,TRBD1,CASSVETGGWETQYF,TGTGCCAGCAGCGTAGAGACAGGGGGCTGGGAGACCCAGTACTTC
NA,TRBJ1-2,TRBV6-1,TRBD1,CASSEGDRDGYTF,TGTGCCAGCAGTGAAGGAGACAGGGATGGCTACACCTTC
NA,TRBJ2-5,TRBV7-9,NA,CASSFSGTQETQYF,TGTGCCAGCAGCTTCTCAGGGACACAAGAGACCCAGTACTTC
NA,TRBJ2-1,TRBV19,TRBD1,CASRKTGALEQFF,TGTGCCAGTAGGAAGACAGGGGCACTTGAGCAGTTCTTC
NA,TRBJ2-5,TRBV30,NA,CASNRPETQYF,TGTGCCTCTAACCGTCCGGAGACCCAGTACTTC
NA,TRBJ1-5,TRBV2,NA,CASTGESNQPQHF,TGTGCCAGCACCGGGGAGTCGAATCAGCCCCAGCATTTT